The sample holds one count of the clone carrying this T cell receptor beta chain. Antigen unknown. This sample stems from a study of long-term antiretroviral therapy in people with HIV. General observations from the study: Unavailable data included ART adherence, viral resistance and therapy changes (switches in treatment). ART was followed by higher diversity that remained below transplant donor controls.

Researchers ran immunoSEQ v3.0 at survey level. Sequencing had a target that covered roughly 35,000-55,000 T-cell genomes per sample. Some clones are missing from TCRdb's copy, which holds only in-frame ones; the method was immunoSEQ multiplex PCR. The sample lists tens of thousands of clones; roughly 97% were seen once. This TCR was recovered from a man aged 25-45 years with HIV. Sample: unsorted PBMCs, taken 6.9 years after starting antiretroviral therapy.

This chain's CDR3 is CASSSPQREATDTQYF. As DNA, the CDR3 is TGTGCCAGCAGTTCGCCCCAGCGGGAGGCCACAGATACGCAGTATTTT. The chain joins TRBV6-6 to TRBJ2-3, with 9 bases aligning to TRBD2. The CDR3 has 16 amino acids. The junction had 7 bases not matched to a gene; V was cut back by 4 bases and J by 2 bases. Per the germline V gene, CDR1 is MNHNY and CDR2 is SVGAGI (reference sequence).